This T cell receptor beta chain was captured in a study of T cell responses to AZD1222 COVID-19 vaccine. Findings and caveats of the study: Close to half of all spike-specific TCRs reportedly target regions of the variants that are unmutated. The study found Spike-specific TCR breadth and depth rose after two AZD1222 doses. The donor cohort was predominantly white British with a female majority, and clonal diversity may have been underestimated.

V shed 4 bases, J shed 4 bases, and the junction held 4 bases outside the gene matches. CDR1 and CDR2 (germline): SGHRS, YFSETQ. The CDR3 is 13 amino acids. Produced via immunoSEQ multiplex PCR; TCRdb's table is partial and in-frame only. The repertoire includes 100,000 to 130,000 clones, around 90% of them detected once, and around 6.6% sits in the top ten. As for this clone: Its antigen is unknown.

Investigators merged groups given second doses at roughly 4 or roughly 12 weeks. The receptor was derived from an adult who received the AZD1222 COVID-19 vaccine. The genes are TRBV5-1 and TRBJ1-2; 7 bases map to TRBD1. The material sequenced was peripheral blood, taken 28 days after the second AZD1222 dose. The DNA of the CDR3 is TGCGCCAGCAGCGACCAGGGGGGCTATGGCTACACCTTC. As protein: CASSDQGGYGYTF.